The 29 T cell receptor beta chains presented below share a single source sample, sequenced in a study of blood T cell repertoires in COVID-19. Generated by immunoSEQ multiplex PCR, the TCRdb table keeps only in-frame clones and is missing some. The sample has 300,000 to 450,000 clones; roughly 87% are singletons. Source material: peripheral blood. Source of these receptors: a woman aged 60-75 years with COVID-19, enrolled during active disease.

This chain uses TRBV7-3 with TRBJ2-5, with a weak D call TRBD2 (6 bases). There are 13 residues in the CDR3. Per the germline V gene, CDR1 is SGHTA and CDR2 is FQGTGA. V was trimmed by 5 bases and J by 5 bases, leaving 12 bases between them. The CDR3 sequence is CASSPTRSETQYF. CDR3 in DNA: TGTGCCAGCAGCCCGACTAGATCGGAGACCCAGTACTTC.

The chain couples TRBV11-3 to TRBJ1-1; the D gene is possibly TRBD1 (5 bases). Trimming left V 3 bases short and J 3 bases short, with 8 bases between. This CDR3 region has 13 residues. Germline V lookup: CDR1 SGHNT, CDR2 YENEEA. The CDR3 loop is CASSLGGDTEAFF. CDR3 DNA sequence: TGTGCCAGCAGCTTGGGGGGGGACACTGAAGCTTTCTTT.

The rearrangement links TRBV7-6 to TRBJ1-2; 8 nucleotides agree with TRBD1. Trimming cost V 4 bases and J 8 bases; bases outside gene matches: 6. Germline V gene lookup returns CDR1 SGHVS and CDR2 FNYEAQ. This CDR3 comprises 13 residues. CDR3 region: CASSSLRTGGYTF. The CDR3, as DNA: TGTGCCAGCAGCTCTTTAAGGACAGGGGGCTACACCTTC.

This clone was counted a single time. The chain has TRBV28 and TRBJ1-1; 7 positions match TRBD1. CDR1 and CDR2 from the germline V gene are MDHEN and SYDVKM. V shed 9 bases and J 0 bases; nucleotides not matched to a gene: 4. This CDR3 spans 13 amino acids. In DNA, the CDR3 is TGTGCCAGTTGGGGACAGTTGAACACTGAAGCTTTCTTT. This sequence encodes CASWGQLNTEAFF.

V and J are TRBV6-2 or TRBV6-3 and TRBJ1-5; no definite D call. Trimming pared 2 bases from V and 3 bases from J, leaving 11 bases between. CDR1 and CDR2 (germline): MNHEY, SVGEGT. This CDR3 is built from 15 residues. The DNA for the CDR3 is TGTGCCAGCAGTTACGGTGGGCAGAACAATCAGCCCCAGCATTTT. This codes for CASSYGGQNNQPQHF.

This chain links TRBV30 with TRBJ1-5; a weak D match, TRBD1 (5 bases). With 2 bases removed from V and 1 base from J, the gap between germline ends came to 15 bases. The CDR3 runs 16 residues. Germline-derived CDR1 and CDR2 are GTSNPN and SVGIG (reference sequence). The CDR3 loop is CAWSPPYRLSNQPQHF. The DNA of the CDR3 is TGTGCCTGGAGTCCCCCGTACAGGCTGAGCAATCAGCCCCAGCATTTT.

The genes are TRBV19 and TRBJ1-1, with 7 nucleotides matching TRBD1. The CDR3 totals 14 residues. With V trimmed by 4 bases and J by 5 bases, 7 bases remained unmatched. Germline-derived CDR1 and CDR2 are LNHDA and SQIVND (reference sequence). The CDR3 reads CASSTRQGGTEAFF. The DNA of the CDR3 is TGTGCCAGTAGTACTCGACAGGGTGGAACTGAAGCTTTCTTT.

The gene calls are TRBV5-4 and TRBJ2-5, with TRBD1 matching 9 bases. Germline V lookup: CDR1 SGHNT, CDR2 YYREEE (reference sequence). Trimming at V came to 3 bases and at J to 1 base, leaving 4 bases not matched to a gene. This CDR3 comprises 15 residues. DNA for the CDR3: TGTGCCAGCAGCTCGGGACAGGGCCCCCAAGAGACCCAGTACTTC. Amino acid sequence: CASSSGQGPQETQYF.

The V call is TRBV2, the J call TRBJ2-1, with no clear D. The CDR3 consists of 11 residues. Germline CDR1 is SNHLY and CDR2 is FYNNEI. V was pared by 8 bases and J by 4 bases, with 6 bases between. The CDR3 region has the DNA TGTGCCAGCGACAAGTACAATGAGCAGTTCTTC. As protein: CASDKYNEQFF.

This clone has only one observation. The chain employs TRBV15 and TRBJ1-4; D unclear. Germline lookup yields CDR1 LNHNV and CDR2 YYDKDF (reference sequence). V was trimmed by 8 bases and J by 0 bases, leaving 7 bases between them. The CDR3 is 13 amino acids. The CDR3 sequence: CATVTSTNEKLFF. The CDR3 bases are TGTGCCACCGTTACTTCAACTAATGAAAAACTGTTTTTT.

The CDR3 reads CASTRDRRRSSPLHF. The CDR3 nucleotides read TGTGCCAGTACCAGGGACAGACGTCGTAGTTCACCCCTCCACTTT. The J gene is TRBJ1-6, the V gene TRBV19; 7 bases align to TRBD1. J lost 9 bases, V lost 7 bases, and 12 bases had no gene match. The CDR3 consists of 15 residues. Germline CDR1 LNHDA, CDR2 SQIVND (reference sequence).

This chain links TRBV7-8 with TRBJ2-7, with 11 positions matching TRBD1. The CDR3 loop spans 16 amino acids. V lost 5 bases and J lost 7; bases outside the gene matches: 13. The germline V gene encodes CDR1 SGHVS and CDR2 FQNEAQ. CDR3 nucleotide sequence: TGTGCCAGCAGCATCCTATCCGGGACAGGGGGAGAAGAGCAGTACTTC. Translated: CASSILSGTGGEEQYF.

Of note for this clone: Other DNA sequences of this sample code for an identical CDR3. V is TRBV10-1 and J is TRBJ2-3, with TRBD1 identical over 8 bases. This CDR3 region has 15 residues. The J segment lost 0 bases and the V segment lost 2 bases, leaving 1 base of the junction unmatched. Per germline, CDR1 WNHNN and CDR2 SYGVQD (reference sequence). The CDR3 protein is CASSEDRGSTDTQYF. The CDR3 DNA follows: TGCGCCAGCAGTGAGGACAGGGGAAGCACAGATACGCAGTATTTT.

The CDR3 DNA follows: TGTGCCTCTAGGCAGGGGGCGAGCACAGATACGCAGTATTTT. This sequence encodes CASRQGASTDTQYF. J is TRBJ2-3 and V is TRBV5-4; 8 bases agree with TRBD1. The ends lost 10 bases at V and 0 bases at J; junction bases unmatched: 7. The germline V gene encodes CDR1 SGHNT and CDR2 YYREEE (reference sequence). CDR3 length: 14 amino acids.

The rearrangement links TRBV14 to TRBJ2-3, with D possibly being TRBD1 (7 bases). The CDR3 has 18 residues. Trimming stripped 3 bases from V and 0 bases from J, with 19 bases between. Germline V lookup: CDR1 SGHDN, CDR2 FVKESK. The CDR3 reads CASSHIGGTAHSTDTQYF. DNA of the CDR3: TGTGCCAGCAGCCATATAGGCGGGACAGCTCATAGCACAGATACGCAGTATTTT.

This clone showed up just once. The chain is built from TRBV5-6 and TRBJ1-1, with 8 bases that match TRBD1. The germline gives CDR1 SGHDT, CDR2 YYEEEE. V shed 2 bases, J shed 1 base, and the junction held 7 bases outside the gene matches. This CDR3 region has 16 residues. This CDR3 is CASSFSTGTGNTEAFF. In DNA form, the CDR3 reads TGTGCCAGCAGCTTCTCAACCGGGACAGGGAACACTGAAGCTTTCTTT.

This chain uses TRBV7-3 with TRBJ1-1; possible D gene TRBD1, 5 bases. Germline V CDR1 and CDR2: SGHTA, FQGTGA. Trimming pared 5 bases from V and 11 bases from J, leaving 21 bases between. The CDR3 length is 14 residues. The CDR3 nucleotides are TGTGCCAGCAGCCTGGGGGTTTCCGGGAGCGAGGCTTTCTTT. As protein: CASSLGVSGSEAFF.

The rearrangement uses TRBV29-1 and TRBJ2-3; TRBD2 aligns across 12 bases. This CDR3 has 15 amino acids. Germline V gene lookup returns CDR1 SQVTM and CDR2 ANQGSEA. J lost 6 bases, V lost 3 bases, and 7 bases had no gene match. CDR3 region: CSVELAGGPQDTQYF. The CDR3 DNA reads TGCAGCGTTGAGCTAGCGGGGGGGCCTCAGGATACGCAGTATTTT.

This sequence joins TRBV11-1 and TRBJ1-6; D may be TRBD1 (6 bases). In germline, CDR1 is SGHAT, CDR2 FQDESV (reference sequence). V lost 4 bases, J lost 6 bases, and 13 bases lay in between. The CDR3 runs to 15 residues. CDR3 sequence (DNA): TGTGCCAGCAGCTCCCGGACAGCAGTTAATTCACCCCTCCACTTT. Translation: CASSSRTAVNSPLHF.

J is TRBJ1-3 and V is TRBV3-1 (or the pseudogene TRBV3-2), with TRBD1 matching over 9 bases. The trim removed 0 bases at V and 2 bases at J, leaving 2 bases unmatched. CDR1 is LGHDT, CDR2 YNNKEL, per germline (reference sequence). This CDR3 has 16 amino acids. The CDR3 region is CASSQEGTGTGNTIYF. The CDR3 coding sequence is TGTGCCAGCAGCCAAGAAGGGACAGGGACTGGAAACACCATATATTTT.

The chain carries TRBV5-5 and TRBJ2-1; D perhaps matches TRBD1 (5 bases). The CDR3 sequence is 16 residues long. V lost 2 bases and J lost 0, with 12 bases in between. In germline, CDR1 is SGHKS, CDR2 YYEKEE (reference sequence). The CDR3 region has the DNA TGTGCCAGCAGCTTCTACGCTAGGGGCTCCTACAATGAGCAGTTCTTC. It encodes CASSFYARGSYNEQFF.

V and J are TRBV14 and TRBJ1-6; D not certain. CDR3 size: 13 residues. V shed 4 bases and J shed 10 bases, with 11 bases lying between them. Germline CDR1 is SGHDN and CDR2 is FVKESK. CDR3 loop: CASSLLRESPLHF. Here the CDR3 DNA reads TGTGCCAGCAGCCTGTTAAGAGAGTCACCCCTCCACTTT.

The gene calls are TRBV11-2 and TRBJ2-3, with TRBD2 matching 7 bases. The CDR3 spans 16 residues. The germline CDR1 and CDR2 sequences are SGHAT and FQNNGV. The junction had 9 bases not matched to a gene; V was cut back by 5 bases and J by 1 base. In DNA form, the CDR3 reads TGTGCCAGCAGCCTATCTGGCGCGGGGGGCACAGATACGCAGTATTTT. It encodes CASSLSGAGGTDTQYF. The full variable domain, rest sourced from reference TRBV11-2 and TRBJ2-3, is EAGVAQSPRYKIIEKRQSVAFWCNPISGHATLYWYQQILGQGPKLLIQFQNNGVVDDSQLPKDRFSAERLKGVDSTLKIQPAKLEDSAVYLCASSLSGAGGTDTQYFGPGTRLTVL.

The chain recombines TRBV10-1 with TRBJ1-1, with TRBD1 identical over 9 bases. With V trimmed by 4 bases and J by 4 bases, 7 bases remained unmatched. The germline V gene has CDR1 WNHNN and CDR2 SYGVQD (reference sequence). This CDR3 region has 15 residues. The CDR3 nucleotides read TGCGCCAGCAGTGGCCTTGGGACAGGGAGCACTGAAGCTTTCTTT. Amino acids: CASSGLGTGSTEAFF.

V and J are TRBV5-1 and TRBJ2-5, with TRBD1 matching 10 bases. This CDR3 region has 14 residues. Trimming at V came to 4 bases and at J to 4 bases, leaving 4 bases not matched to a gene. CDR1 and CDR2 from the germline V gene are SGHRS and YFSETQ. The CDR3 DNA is TGCGCCAGCAGCCCAAGGACAGGGGGAGAGACCCAGTACTTC. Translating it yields CASSPRTGGETQYF.

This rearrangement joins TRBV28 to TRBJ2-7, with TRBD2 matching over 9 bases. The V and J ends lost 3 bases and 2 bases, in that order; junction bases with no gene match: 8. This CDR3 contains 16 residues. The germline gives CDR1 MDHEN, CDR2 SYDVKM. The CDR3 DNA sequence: TGTGCCAGCAGTTTTACCAAAGCGGGGGGACCCTACGAGCAGTACTTC. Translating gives CASSFTKAGGPYEQYF.

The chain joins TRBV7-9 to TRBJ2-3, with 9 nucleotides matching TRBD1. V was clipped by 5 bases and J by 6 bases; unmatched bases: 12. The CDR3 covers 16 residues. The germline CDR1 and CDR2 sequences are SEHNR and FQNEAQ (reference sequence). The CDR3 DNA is TGTGCCAGCAGCCTGGGACAGGGTTACCTTCTTGATACGCAGTATTTT. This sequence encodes CASSLGQGYLLDTQYF.

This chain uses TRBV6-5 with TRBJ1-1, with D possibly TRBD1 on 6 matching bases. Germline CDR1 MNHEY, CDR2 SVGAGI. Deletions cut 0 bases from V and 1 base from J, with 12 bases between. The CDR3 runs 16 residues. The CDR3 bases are TGTGCCAGCAGTTACTCGATTCGGGGGGCGAACACTGAAGCTTTCTTT. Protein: CASSYSIRGANTEAFF.

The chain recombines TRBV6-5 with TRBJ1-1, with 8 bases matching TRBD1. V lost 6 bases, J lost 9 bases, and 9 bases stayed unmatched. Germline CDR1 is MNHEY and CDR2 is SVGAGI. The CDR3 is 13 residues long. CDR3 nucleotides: TGTGCCAGCAGCCAGGGGGCGCGGGTAAAAGCTTTCTTT. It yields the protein CASSQGARVKAFF.